A selection of T cell receptor beta chains follows, all from one sample in a study of CD8 T cells in Susac syndrome. One entry per CDR3 protein results from TCRdb running MiXCR on the immunoSEQ multiplex PCR reads. Among a few hundred thousand distinct CDR3 sequences, 95% were seen once, and the ten largest hold roughly 0.1%. Sequencing was done on a sample of CD4+ T cells from PBMCs. Every receptor here comes from a human donor with multiple sclerosis. Each CDR3 is given with its conserved first and last residue. D genes are given only for firm matches.

d_call	j_call	v_call	cdr3_aa
TRBD2	TRBJ2-7	TRBV5-6	CASRATSGPQEQYF
-	TRBJ1-1	TRBV29-1	CSVLATMNTEAFF
-	TRBJ2-2	TRBV18	CASSPRLEGVPGELFF
TRBD2	TRBJ2-3	TRBV20-1	CSATSGLAGGIMSTDTQYF
-	TRBJ2-1	TRBV20-1	CSLAAYNEQFF
-	TRBJ2-2	TRBV29-1	CSASNAGTGELFF
-	TRBJ2-5	TRBV23-1	CASSQGKRAQETQYF
TRBD2	TRBJ2-1	TRBV7-3	CASSISGTSGNEQFF
-	TRBJ2-1	TRBV20-1	CSAIGGSRNEQFF
-	TRBJ1-5	TRBV24-1	CATNAGVGQPQHF
-	TRBJ2-7	TRBV20-1	CSASFPGYEQYF
TRBD2	TRBJ2-1	TRBV12-5	CASASSSGGNEQFF
TRBD1	TRBJ2-7	TRBV5-4	CASKKQGAQTYEQYF
TRBD1	TRBJ2-4	TRBV29-1	CSGTQGGKNIQYF
TRBD1	TRBJ1-5	TRBV6-2/TRBV6-3	CASSLARGTGNQPQHF
TRBD2	TRBJ2-7	TRBV5-1	CASSRGPLSGSSYEQYF
-	TRBJ2-7	TRBV27	CASSLSWQIGPYEQYF
-	TRBJ2-1	TRBV7-9	CASSLGQGGSNEQFF
-	TRBJ1-1	TRBV5-1	CASSLSGKFEAFF
-	TRBJ1-2	TRBV27	CGAPRGYYGYTF
-	TRBJ1-2	TRBV6-5	CASSNRAPGGYTF
TRBD1	TRBJ1-2	TRBV3-1	CASSLGQGPYGYTF
-	TRBJ1-2	TRBV20-1	CSARGQTNYGYTF
-	TRBJ2-1	TRBV30	CAWISDPTNEQFF
TRBD1	TRBJ2-3	TRBV30	CAWTLRTGLPDTQYF
-	TRBJ1-2	TRBV4-1	CASSQDVRYTF
TRBD1	TRBJ1-2	TRBV5-1	CASSLAGQGDGYTF
-	TRBJ2-7	TRBV20-1	CSATDQSYEQYF
-	TRBJ1-5	TRBV15	CATSRAEWSQPQHF
TRBD1	TRBJ1-1	TRBV10-3	CAVQGDTEAFF
-	TRBJ2-5	TRBV20-1	CSASTPGPSTQYF
-	TRBJ1-2	TRBV6-6	CAEVSLRGSNYGYTF
-	TRBJ1-5	TRBV2	CASSAGALIGQPQHF
TRBD1	TRBJ2-1	TRBV7-2	CASSRLPRDRRFF
-	TRBJ2-1	TRBV19	CARGTARRVEQFF
-	TRBJ1-1	TRBV20-1	CSARSGRSSLNTEAFF
-	TRBJ2-1	TRBV7-3	CASSSPRGEQFF
TRBD2	TRBJ2-7	TRBV5-1	CASRDSAGGSYEQYF
TRBD1	TRBJ1-2	TRBV7-2	CASSATGDGYGYTF
-	TRBJ1-5	TRBV27	CASSLGPRQPQHF
-	TRBJ1-1	TRBV23-1	CASSLSGHPEAFF
-	TRBJ2-7	TRBV9	CASSPRRLHYEQYF
-	TRBJ2-1	TRBV5-4	CASSLVSDNEQFF